This is a list of T cell receptor beta chains from one sample in a study of blood T cell repertoires in COVID-19. Repertoires were generated with immunoSEQ multiplex PCR, while TCRdb's copy carries only in-frame clones and drops some. Found here are 90,000 to 130,000 clones, roughly 82% of them singletons; the top ten hold 16%. Sequencing input: peripheral blood. These receptors were taken from a woman aged 60-70 years with acute or convalescent COVID-19. Both conserved end residues are part of each CDR3. D genes are given only for firm matches. Part of the rows lack a size; the others show once, few, many or a class for expanded clones.

V,length,size,D,J,CDR3,DNA
TRBV5-1,13,few,TRBD2,TRBJ2-3,CASARRGGDTQYF,TGCGCCAGCGCACGGAGGGGAGGGGATACGCAGTATTTT
TRBV28,16,.,TRBD2,TRBJ2-5,CASSPKGLADQETQYF,TGTGCCAGCAGCCCGAAGGGACTAGCGGACCAAGAGACCCAGTACTTC
TRBV2,13,many,TRBD1,TRBJ1-1,CATRGTGTPEAFF,TGTGCCACCCGAGGGACAGGGACGCCTGAAGCTTTCTTT
TRBV5-1,14,.,.,TRBJ1-1,CASSLGTLGPEAFF,TGCGCCAGCAGCCTCGGGACTTTGGGACCTGAAGCTTTCTTT
TRBV28,12,.,.,TRBJ1-2,CASRFTNYGYTF,TGTGCCAGCAGGTTCACTAACTATGGCTACACCTTC
TRBV6-6,14,medium-sized,.,TRBJ2-2,CASDPGDNTGELFF,TGTGCCAGCGATCCGGGGGATAACACCGGGGAGCTGTTTTTT
TRBV7-2,17,.,.,TRBJ2-5,CASSFGAGVYQGETQYF,TGTGCCAGCAGCTTTGGGGCAGGAGTCTACCAGGGGGAGACCCAGTACTTC
TRBV7-2,16,.,.,TRBJ2-5,CASSLGMTGPQGTQYF,TGTGCCAGCAGCTTAGGAATGACAGGCCCTCAGGGGACCCAGTACTTC
TRBV6-1,15,few,TRBD1,TRBJ1-6,CASSDTNWDSSPLHF,TGTGCCAGCAGTGACACAAATTGGGACAGTTCACCCCTCCACTTT
TRBV12-3/TRBV12-4,13,once,.,TRBJ2-1,CASSLDLAGEQFF,TGTGCCAGCAGTTTAGATCTAGCCGGGGAGCAGTTCTTC
TRBV2,14,.,TRBD1,TRBJ2-3,CANAGTGGTDTQYF,TGTGCCAACGCCGGGACAGGGGGCACAGATACGCAGTATTTT
TRBV5-1,16,.,TRBD2,TRBJ2-7,CASTPLTSSSSYEQYF,TGCGCCAGCACCCCCCTGACTAGCTCAAGCTCCTACGAGCAGTACTTC
TRBV14,15,.,.,TRBJ2-7,CASSQGSYSSYEQYF,TGTGCCAGCAGCCAAGGCTCCTATAGCTCCTACGAGCAGTACTTC
TRBV4-1,15,.,TRBD1,TRBJ1-1,CASSAQQGAGTEAFF,TGCGCCAGCAGCGCTCAGCAGGGGGCGGGCACTGAAGCTTTCTTT
TRBV6-2/TRBV6-3,15,few,TRBD2,TRBJ2-1,CASSPSSGGFNEQFF,TGTGCCAGCAGTCCGAGTAGCGGGGGCTTCAATGAGCAGTTCTTC
TRBV19,13,.,.,TRBJ1-5,CACQQGGNQPQHF,TGTGCCTGCCAACAGGGCGGCAATCAGCCCCAGCATTTT
TRBV29-1,16,.,TRBD1,TRBJ2-1,CSVAGAGQGDYNEQFF,TGCAGCGTCGCCGGCGCTGGACAGGGGGACTACAATGAGCAGTTCTTC
TRBV5-8,14,few,.,TRBJ2-5,CASSLDDRQETQYF,TGTGCCAGCAGCTTGGATGACAGACAAGAGACCCAGTACTTC
TRBV2,14,.,.,TRBJ2-1,CASSADGSGNEQFF,TGTGCCAGCAGCGCTGATGGGAGCGGGAATGAGCAGTTCTTC
TRBV15,14,once,TRBD1,TRBJ2-3,CATRTTGGGDTQYF,TGTGCCACCAGGACGACAGGGGGCGGGGATACGCAGTATTTT
TRBV7-9,15,.,.,TRBJ1-3,CASRGKQETGNTIYF,TGTGCCAGCAGGGGAAAACAGGAAACTGGAAACACCATATATTTT
TRBV2,13,.,TRBD1,TRBJ2-7,CASARDRAGEQYF,TGTGCCAGCGCCCGGGACAGGGCCGGGGAGCAGTACTTC
TRBV25-1,17,.,TRBD1,TRBJ1-1,CASSEKQGTARDTEAFF,TGTGCCAGCAGTGAAAAACAGGGGACTGCTCGGGACACTGAAGCTTTCTTT
TRBV4-1,18,few,.,TRBJ1-5,CASSQDRQGHYSNQPQHF,TGCGCCAGCAGCCAAGATAGGCAGGGACACTATAGCAATCAGCCCCAGCATTTT
TRBV4-2,16,.,.,TRBJ2-3,CASSPNRGGITDTQYF,TGTGCCAGCAGCCCGAATCGAGGGGGAATCACAGATACGCAGTATTTT
TRBV5-1,14,.,.,TRBJ1-5,CASSQQGGDQPQHF,TGCGCCAGCAGCCAACAGGGAGGGGATCAGCCCCAGCATTTT
TRBV6-2/TRBV6-3,17,.,TRBD1,TRBJ2-2,CASSFLWTGAGTGELFF,TGTGCCAGCAGTTTCTTGTGGACAGGGGCGGGCACCGGGGAGCTGTTTTTT
TRBV14,16,.,TRBD1,TRBJ1-2,CASSQGDRGQGYGYTF,TGTGCCAGCAGCCAAGGGGACAGGGGGCAAGGCTATGGCTACACCTTC
TRBV5-1,14,once,.,TRBJ2-1,CASSLQQAYNEQFF,TGCGCCAGCAGCTTGCAGCAGGCCTACAATGAGCAGTTCTTC
TRBV9,15,.,.,TRBJ2-3,CASSVQGGRTDTQYF,TGTGCCAGCAGCGTACAGGGGGGACGCACAGATACGCAGTATTTT
TRBV27,17,.,.,TRBJ1-6,CATHMPRASSYNSPLHF,TGTGCCACGCATATGCCCCGCGCGAGCTCCTATAATTCACCCCTCCACTTT
TRBV5-1,15,.,TRBD1,TRBJ1-2,CASSLRQGGNYGYTF,TGCGCCAGCAGTCTTAGACAGGGGGGAAACTATGGCTACACCTTC
TRBV9,17,once,TRBD1,TRBJ2-1,CASPSYPSGQGTDEQFF,TGTGCCAGCCCTTCCTATCCATCGGGACAGGGGACCGATGAGCAGTTCTTC
TRBV4-2,15,.,.,TRBJ1-1,CASSQDGRGGDEAFF,TGTGCCAGCAGCCAAGACGGACGGGGGGGCGATGAAGCTTTCTTT
TRBV6-5,14,.,.,TRBJ1-6,CASSITSGNSPLHF,TGTGCCAGCAGTATCACATCTGGTAATTCACCCCTCCACTTT
TRBV6-5,15,.,.,TRBJ1-1,CASRGASGLNTEAFF,TGTGCCAGCAGGGGGGCGTCGGGACTGAACACTGAAGCTTTCTTT
TRBV2,12,few,.,TRBJ2-1,CASSTGQGEQFF,TGTGCCAGCAGTACCGGGCAGGGGGAGCAGTTCTTC
TRBV6-6,12,few,TRBD1,TRBJ1-1,CASSYTRGEAFF,TGTGCCAGCAGTTACACCAGGGGGGAAGCTTTCTTT
TRBV7-8,14,.,.,TRBJ2-7,CASSLLRVSYEQYF,TGTGCCAGCAGCTTATTACGGGTCTCCTACGAGCAGTACTTC
TRBV5-1,14,.,.,TRBJ2-5,CASSSQGTQETQYF,TGCGCCAGCAGCTCCCAAGGGACTCAAGAGACCCAGTACTTC
TRBV7-3,13,.,.,TRBJ1-1,CASSSTGNTEAFF,TGTGCCAGCAGCTCCACAGGCAACACTGAAGCTTTCTTT